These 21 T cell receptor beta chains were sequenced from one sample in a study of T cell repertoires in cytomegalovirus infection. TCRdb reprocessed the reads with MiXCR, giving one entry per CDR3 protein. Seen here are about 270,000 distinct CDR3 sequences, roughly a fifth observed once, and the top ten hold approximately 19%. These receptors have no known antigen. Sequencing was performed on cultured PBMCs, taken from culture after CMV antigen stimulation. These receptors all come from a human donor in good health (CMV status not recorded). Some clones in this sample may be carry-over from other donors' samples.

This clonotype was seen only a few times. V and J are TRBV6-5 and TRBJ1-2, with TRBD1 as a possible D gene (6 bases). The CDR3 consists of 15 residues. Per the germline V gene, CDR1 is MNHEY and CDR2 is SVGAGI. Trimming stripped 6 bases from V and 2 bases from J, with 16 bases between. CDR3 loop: CASRSALTGNYGYTF. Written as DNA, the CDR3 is TGTGCCAGCAGATCCGCGCTGACAGGCAACTATGGCTACACCTTC.

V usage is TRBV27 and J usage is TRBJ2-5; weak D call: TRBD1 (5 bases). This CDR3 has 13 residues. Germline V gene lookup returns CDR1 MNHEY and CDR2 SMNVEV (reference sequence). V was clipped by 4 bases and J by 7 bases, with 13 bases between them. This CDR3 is CASSSSDRGTQYF. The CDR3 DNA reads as TGTGCCAGCAGTTCGTCCGACAGAGGGACCCAGTACTTC.

CDR3 bases: TGTGCCGTCCATGGGAATGAGCAGTTCTTC. Its protein is CAVHGNEQFF. The chain has TRBV30 and TRBJ2-1; D gene ambiguous. Germline V gene data show CDR1 as GTSNPN and CDR2 as SVGIG (reference sequence). Trimming took off 8 bases at V and 7 bases at J, with 9 bases between the two ends. The CDR3 has 10 residues.

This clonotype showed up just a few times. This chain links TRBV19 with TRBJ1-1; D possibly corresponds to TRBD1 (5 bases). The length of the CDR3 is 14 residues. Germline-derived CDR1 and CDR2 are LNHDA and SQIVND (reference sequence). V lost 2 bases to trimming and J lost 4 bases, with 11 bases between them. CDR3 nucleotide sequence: TGTGCCAGTAGTATATGGGGGGGGACCACTGAAGCTTTCTTT. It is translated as CASSIWGGTTEAFF.

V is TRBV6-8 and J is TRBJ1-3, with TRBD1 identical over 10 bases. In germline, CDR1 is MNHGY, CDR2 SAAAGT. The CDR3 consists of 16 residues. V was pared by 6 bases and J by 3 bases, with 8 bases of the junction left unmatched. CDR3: CASRVYGTGDGNTIYF. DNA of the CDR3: TGTGCCAGCAGAGTATACGGGACAGGGGATGGAAACACCATATATTTT.

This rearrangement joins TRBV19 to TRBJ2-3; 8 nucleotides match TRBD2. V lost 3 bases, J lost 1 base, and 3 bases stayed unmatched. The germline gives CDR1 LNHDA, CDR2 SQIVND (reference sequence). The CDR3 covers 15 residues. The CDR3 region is CASSISGTGTDTQYF. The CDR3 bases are TGTGCCAGTAGTATTAGCGGGACGGGCACAGATACGCAGTATTTT.

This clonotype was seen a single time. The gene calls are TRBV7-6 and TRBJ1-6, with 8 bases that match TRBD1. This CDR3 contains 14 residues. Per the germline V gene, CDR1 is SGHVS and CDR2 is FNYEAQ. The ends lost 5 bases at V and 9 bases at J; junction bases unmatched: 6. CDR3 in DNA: TGTGCCAGCAGCGCAGGGGGCGCGGGTTCACCCCTCCACTTT. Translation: CASSAGGAGSPLHF.

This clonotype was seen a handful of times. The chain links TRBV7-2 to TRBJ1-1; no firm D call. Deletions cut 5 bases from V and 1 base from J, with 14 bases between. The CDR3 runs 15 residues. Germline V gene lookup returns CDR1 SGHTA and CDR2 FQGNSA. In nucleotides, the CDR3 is TGTGCCAGCAGCACATTTTTCAGAGGGAACACTGAAGCTTTCTTT. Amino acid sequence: CASSTFFRGNTEAFF. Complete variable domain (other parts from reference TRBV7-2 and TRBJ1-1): GAGVSQSPSNKVTEKGKDVELRCDPISGHTALYWYRQSLGQGLEFLIYFQGNSAPDKSGLPSDRFSAERTGGSVSTLTIQRTQQEDSAVYLCASSTFFRGNTEAFFGQGTRLTVV.

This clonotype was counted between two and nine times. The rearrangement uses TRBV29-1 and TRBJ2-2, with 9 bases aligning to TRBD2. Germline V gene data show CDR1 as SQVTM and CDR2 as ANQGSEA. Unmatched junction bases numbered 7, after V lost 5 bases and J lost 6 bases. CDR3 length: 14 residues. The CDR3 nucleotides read TGCAGCGTTAGGGGGTTAGCGGGAGCCGGGGAGCTGTTTTTT. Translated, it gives CSVRGLAGAGELFF.

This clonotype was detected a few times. CDR3 in amino acids: CASSEDKSSYNEQFF. The DNA of the CDR3 is TGTGCCAGCAGCGAGGATAAATCTAGTTACAATGAGCAGTTCTTC. The chain recombines TRBV6-1 with TRBJ2-1; D not resolved. The CDR3 has 15 residues. Per the germline V gene, CDR1 is MNHNS and CDR2 is SASEGT. V gave up 6 bases and J gave up 4 bases, with 16 bases separating them.

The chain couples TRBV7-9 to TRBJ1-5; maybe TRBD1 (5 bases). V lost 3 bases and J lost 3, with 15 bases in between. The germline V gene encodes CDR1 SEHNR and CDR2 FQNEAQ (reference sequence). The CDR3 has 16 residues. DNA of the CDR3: TGTGCCAGCAGCTTGGAGGGGTCAGGGCCCAATCAGCCCCAGCATTTT. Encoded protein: CASSLEGSGPNQPQHF.

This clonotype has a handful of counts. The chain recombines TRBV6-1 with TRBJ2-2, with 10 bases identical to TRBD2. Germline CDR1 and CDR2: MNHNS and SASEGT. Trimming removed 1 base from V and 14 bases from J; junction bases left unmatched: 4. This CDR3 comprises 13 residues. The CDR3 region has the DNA TGTGCCAGCAGTGAAGAGGCTAGCGGGAGCCTGTTTTTT. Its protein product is CASSEEASGSLFF.

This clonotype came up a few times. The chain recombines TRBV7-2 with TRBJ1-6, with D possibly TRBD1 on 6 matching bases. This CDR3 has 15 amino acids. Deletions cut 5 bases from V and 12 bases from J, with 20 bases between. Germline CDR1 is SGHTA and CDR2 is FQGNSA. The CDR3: CASSPRWRGQEPLHF. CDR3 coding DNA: TGTGCCAGCAGCCCTCGGTGGAGGGGACAAGAACCCCTCCACTTT.

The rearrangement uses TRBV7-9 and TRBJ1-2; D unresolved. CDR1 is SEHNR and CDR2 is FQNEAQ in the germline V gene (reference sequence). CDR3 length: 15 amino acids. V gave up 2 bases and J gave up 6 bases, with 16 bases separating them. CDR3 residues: CASSLKSLRSNGYTF. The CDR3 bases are TGTGCCAGCAGCTTAAAATCCCTCAGAAGCAATGGCTACACCTTC.

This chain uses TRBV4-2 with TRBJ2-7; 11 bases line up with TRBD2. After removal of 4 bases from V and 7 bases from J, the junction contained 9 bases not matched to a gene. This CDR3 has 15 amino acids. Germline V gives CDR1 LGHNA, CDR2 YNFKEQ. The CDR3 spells CASSPNPTSGDEQYF. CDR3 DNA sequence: TGTGCCAGCAGCCCCAACCCGACTAGCGGGGATGAGCAGTACTTC.

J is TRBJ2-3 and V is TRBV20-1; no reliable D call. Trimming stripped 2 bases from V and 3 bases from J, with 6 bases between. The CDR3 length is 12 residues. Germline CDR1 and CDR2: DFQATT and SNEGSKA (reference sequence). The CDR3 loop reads CSARLLTDTQYF. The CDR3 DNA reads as TGCAGTGCTAGACTACTGACAGATACGCAGTATTTT.

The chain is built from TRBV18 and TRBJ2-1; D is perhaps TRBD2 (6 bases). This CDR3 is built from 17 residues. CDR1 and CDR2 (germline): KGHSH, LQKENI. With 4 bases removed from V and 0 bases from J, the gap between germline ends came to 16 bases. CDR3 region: CASSLTPAGSSYNEQFF. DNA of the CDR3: TGTGCCAGCTCACTAACCCCGGCCGGGAGCTCCTACAATGAGCAGTTCTTC.

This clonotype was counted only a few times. CDR3 nucleotides: TGTGCCAGCAGAAGCACTAGGTACGAGCAGTACGTC. This gives the protein CASRSTRYEQYV. The chain links TRBV6-2 or TRBV6-3 to TRBJ2-7, with a tentative D call TRBD2 (5 bases). Germline V gives CDR1 MNHEY, CDR2 SVGEGT. The CDR3 extends over 12 amino acids. Trimming shortened V by 6 bases and J by 4 bases, and 10 bases separated the two germline ends.

CDR3 DNA sequence: TGTGCCAGCAGCCTCGGGGAAAGCACTGAAGCTTTCTTT. This encodes CASSLGESTEAFF. The chain couples TRBV6-2 or TRBV6-3 to TRBJ1-1; no clear D. V was cut by 6 bases and J by 4 bases, with 12 bases left in between. Germline V CDR1 and CDR2: MNHEY, SVGEGT. The CDR3 extends over 13 amino acids.

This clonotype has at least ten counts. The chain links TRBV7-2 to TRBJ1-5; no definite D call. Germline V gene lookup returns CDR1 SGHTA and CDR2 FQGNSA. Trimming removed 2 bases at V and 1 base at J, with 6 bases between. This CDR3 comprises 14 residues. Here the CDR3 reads CASSLRQSNQPQHF. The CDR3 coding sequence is TGTGCCAGCAGCTTAAGGCAGAGCAATCAGCCCCAGCATTTT.

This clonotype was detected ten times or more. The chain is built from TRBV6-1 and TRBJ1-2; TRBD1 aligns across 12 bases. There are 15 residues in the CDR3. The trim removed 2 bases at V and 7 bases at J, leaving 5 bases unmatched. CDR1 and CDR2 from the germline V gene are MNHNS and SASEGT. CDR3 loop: CASSERDRGLGGYTF. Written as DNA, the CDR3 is TGTGCCAGCAGTGAAAGGGACAGGGGGCTCGGTGGCTACACCTTC.